This TCR beta chain was sequenced in a study of chemoradiotherapy in HPV16-positive cancers. Study-wide results and limits: During treatment, candidate HPV-specific clones and E7-related motifs expanded in tumor.

There are a few counts of this clone. The antigen is not known. V was pared by 0 bases and J by 6 bases, with 10 bases between. The CDR3 has 13 residues. Per the germline V gene, CDR1 is SGDLS and CDR2 is YYNGEE. Assay: immunoSEQ multiplex PCR; the TCRdb copy retains only in-frame clones and omits some. This sample has 2,800 or so clones, with 75% to 80% found just once. The V call is TRBV9, the J call TRBJ2-7; possibly TRBD2 for D (5 bases). The clonotype originates from a human donor with HPV-associated anogenital cancer. Sample collection was performed from a patient who underwent chemoradiotherapy. In nucleotides, the CDR3 is TGTGCCAGCAGCGTAGACCCCGGGGTCGAGCAGTACTTC. Amino acids: CASSVDPGVEQYF.